A selection of T cell receptor beta chains follows, all from one sample in a study of beta chain features in type 1 diabetes. Data came from immunoSEQ multiplex PCR; TCRdb stores just in-frame clones and leaves some out. The sample yields 300,000 to 350,000 clones, about 14% seen once. Sequencing was performed on central memory CD4+ T cells from blood. All receptors come from a man aged 25 to 40 in good health. CDR3s include the opening cysteine and the closing phenylalanine or tryptophan. D genes are given only for firm matches. Not every row has a clone size; where given, it reads once, few, many or a size class.

few	-	TRBV29-1	12	TRBJ1-1	CRHEWGNTEAFF	TGCAGGCACGAGTGGGGGAACACTGAAGCTTTCTTT
-	TRBD1	TRBV7-9	13	TRBJ2-7	CASSLGPGGEQYF	TGTGCCAGCAGCTTAGGTCCAGGGGGCGAGCAGTACTTC
-	-	TRBV5-4	15	TRBJ1-2	CASSLNGDLPGGYTF	TGTGCCAGCAGCTTGAATGGGGACCTACCGGGAGGCTACACCTTC
few	-	TRBV9	15	TRBJ2-1	CASSVVGENYNEQFF	TGTGCCAGCAGCGTAGTGGGAGAAAACTACAATGAGCAGTTCTTC
few	TRBD1	TRBV5-4	15	TRBJ2-5	CASSRDRGKEETQYF	TGTGCCAGCAGTAGGGACAGGGGGAAAGAGGAGACCCAGTACTTC
-	-	TRBV19	15	TRBJ2-1	CASTNTPIPYNEQFF	TGTGCCAGTACCAATACACCGATCCCGTACAATGAGCAGTTCTTC
-	TRBD1	TRBV27	14	TRBJ1-2	CASSFRGGAGGYTF	TGTGCCAGCAGTTTCCGAGGGGGCGCGGGGGGCTACACCTTC
-	TRBD2	TRBV7-2	12	TRBJ2-1	CASSWTSGGSFF	TGTGCCAGCAGCTGGACTAGCGGGGGGTCGTTCTTC
-	-	TRBV18	18	TRBJ1-2	CASSPGRLVGRVGYGYTF	TGTGCCAGCTCACCGGGGCGGTTAGTAGGCCGAGTCGGCTATGGCTACACCTTC
-	-	TRBV7-9	17	TRBJ1-1	CASSFRGSTVLNTEAFF	TGTGCCAGCAGCTTCCGAGGGTCGACAGTCCTCAACACTGAAGCTTTCTTT
-	-	TRBV19	16	TRBJ2-7	CASSTGQKNLAYEQYF	TGTGCCAGTAGTACAGGACAGAAAAACCTAGCCTACGAGCAGTACTTC
-	TRBD1	TRBV9	15	TRBJ1-2	CASSSPGQGPRGYTF	TGTGCCAGCAGCTCTCCGGGACAGGGTCCACGCGGCTACACCTTC
-	TRBD2	TRBV10-3	16	TRBJ2-2	CAISEFTSGSTGELFF	TGTGCCATCAGTGAGTTCACTAGCGGGAGCACCGGGGAGCTGTTTTTT
few	-	TRBV19	14	TRBJ2-3	CASSMGQGQDTQYF	TGTGCCAGTAGTATGGGGCAGGGCCAGGATACGCAGTATTTT
-	-	TRBV18	14	TRBJ2-5	CASSSGQTSGAQYF	TGTGCCAGCTCCAGCGGACAGACCTCTGGGGCCCAGTACTTC
few	TRBD2	TRBV10-3	12	TRBJ2-1	CAISATSGSLFF	TGTGCCATCAGTGCTACTAGCGGGAGCCTGTTCTTC
-	-	TRBV19	13	TRBJ2-2	CASSMGNTGELFF	TGTGCCAGTAGTATGGGGAACACCGGGGAGCTGTTTTTT
-	-	TRBV5-4	15	TRBJ2-3	CASSSEMGGADTQYF	TGTGCCAGCAGCTCCGAAATGGGCGGCGCGGATACGCAGTATTTT
-	-	TRBV6-5	13	TRBJ1-1	CASSRDTNTEAFF	TGTGCCAGCAGTCGGGACACAAACACTGAAGCTTTCTTT
-	TRBD1	TRBV2	14	TRBJ2-1	CASKNRGFYNEQFF	TGTGCCAGCAAAAACAGGGGTTTCTACAATGAGCAGTTCTTC
-	-	TRBV6-5	14	TRBJ2-1	CASSRGTADNEQFF	TGTGCCAGCAGCCGGGGGACAGCCGACAATGAGCAGTTCTTC
few	TRBD1	TRBV11-2	15	TRBJ2-5	CASSLSGTGTETQYF	TGTGCCAGCAGCTTATCCGGGACAGGGACAGAGACCCAGTACTTC
few	TRBD1	TRBV11-2	14	TRBJ2-6	CASRQGEGANVLTF	TGTGCCAGCAGACAGGGGGAGGGGGCCAACGTCCTGACTTTC
few	-	TRBV7-2	11	TRBJ2-7	CASSLYYEQYF	TGTGCCAGCAGCTTATACTACGAGCAGTACTTC
-	TRBD1	TRBV10-3	13	TRBJ1-3	CASSQGQGRTIYF	TGTGCCAGCAGTCAGGGACAGGGGCGAACCATATATTTT
few	-	TRBV10-1	15	TRBJ1-1	CASSESIGGITEAFF	TGCGCCAGCAGTGAGTCGATAGGAGGGATCACTGAAGCTTTCTTT
-	-	TRBV7-2	15	TRBJ1-3	CASSSLPGTGNTIYF	TGTGCCAGCAGCTCGCTTCCGGGTACTGGAAACACCATATATTTT